The T cell receptor (beta chain) under discussion was sequenced for a study of shared clonotypes between healthy human individuals. The assay was immunoSEQ multiplex PCR, and TCRdb's table has in-frame clones only and misses some. This table has 780,000 or so clones, 72% appearing once. Study-level points and caveats: Rarefaction curves obtained for sorted subsets showed sequencing incomplete despite large depth.

In regard to this clone: Its antigen remains unidentified.

The CDR3 covers 12 residues. V lost 6 bases to trimming and J lost 8 bases, with 8 bases between them. Per germline, CDR1 MNHNS and CDR2 SASEGT. This clonotype originated in a woman aged 30 to 39 in good health. This rearrangement joins TRBV6-1 to TRBJ1-6; D is uncertain. The sequenced material came from memory CD4+ T cells sorted from blood. The subset here: CD45RA-negative fraction. CDR3 in amino acids: CASSRLDSPLHF. CDR3 coding DNA: TGTGCCAGCAGCCGACTAGATTCACCCCTCCACTTT.